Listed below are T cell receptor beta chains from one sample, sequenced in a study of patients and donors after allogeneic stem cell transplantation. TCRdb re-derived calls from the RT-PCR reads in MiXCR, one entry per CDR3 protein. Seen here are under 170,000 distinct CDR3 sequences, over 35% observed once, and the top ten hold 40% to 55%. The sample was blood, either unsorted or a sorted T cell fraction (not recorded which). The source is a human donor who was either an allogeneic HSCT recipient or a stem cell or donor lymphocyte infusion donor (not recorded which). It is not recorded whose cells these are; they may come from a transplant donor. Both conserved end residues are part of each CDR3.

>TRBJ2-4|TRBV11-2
CASSHFLGALAKNIQYF
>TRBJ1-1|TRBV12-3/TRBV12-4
CASSLMGRNTEAFF
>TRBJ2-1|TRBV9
CASSTKGQGSYNEQFF
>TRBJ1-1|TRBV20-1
CSASPQWNTEAFF
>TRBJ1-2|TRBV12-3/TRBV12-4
CASRPGQGADGYTF
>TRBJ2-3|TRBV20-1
CSAKNLAGYTDTQYF
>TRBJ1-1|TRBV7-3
CASSSGGATEAFF
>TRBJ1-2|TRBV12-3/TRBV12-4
CASSLGGSAVRYTF
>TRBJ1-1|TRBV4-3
CASSQDRGLNTEAFF
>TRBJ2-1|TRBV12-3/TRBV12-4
CASSDPRNEQFF